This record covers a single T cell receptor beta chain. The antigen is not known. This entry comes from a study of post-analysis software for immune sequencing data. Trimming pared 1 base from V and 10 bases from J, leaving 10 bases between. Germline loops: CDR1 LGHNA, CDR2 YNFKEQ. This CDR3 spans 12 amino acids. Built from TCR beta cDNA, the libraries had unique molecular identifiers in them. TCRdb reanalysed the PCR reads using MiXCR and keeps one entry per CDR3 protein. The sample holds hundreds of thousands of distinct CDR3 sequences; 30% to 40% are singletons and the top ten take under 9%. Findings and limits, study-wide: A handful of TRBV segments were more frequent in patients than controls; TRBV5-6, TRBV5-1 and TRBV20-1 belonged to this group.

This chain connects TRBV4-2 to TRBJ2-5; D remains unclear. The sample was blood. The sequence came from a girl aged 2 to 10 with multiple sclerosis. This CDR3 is CASSQGGRVQYF. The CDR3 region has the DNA TGTGCCAGCAGCCAAGGAGGAAGGGTCCAGTACTTC.